This T cell receptor (beta chain) was obtained from a study of control samples from healthy donors and cancer patients. Data came from immunoSEQ multiplex PCR; TCRdb stores just in-frame clones and leaves some out. This sample has about 130,000 clones, with 92% found just once. This CDR3 is built from 16 residues. Trimming removed 4 bases from V and 7 bases from J, with 22 bases in between. The germline gives CDR1 SEHNR, CDR2 FQNEAQ (reference sequence). The chain employs TRBV7-9 and TRBJ1-2; a weak D match, TRBD1 (6 bases). The sequencing sample was made of blood. The receptor was derived from a woman aged 50 to 60 in good health. The CDR3 coding sequence is TGTGCCAGCAGCTCCCTTGTGGTGGACAGAGGGAGTGGCTACACCTTC. As protein: CASSSLVVDRGSGYTF.